This T cell receptor (beta chain) is drawn from a study of identical twins. Study-wide findings and caveats: Invariant populations such as MAIT and iNKT cells could partly muddle zero-insertion analyses. Sequences that were beta out-of-frame showed weaker excess twin sharing. In cord blood, abundant beta clonotypes had fewer insertions; memory showed no trend.

Notes on this clonotype: Its antigen is undetermined.

Template switching introduced a universal primer site, and the cDNA bore unique molecular identifiers. Each CDR3 protein gets one entry after TCRdb re-called the 5' RACE reads with MiXCR. The sample consists of hundreds of thousands of distinct CDR3 sequences, under 8.5% of them appearing once. V shed 4 bases, J shed 4 bases, and the junction held 6 bases outside the gene matches. The germline CDR1 and CDR2 sequences are KGHDR and SFDVKD. This CDR3 region has 15 residues. In addition, the sample was reused for a study of yellow fever vaccine responses in identical twins.

The J gene is TRBJ2-3, the V gene TRBV24-1; 8 bases are a match to TRBD1. The receptor comes from a woman under 30 in good health. Sequencing input: PBMCs. The CDR3 region is CATSDGQGGADTQYF. The CDR3 region has the DNA TGTGCCACCAGTGACGGACAGGGTGGCGCAGATACGCAGTATTTT.